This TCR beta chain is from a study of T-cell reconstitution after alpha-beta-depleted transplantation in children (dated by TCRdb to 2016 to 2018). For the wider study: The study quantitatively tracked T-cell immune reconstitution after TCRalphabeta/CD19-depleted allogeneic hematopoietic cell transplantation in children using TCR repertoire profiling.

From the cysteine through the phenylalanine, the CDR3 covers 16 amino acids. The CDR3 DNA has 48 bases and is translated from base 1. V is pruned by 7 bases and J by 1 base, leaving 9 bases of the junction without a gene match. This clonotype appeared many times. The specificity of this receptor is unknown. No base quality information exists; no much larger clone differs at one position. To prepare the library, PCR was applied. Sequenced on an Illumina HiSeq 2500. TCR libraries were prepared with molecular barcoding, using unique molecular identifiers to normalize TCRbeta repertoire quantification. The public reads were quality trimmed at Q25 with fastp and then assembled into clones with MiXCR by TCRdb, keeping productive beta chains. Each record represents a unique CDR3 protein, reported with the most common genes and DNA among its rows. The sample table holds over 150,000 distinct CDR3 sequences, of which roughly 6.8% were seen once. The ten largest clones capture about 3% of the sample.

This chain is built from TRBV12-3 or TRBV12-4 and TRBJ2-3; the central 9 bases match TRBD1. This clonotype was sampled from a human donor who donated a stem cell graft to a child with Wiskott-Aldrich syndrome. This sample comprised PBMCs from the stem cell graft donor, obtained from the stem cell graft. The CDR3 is CASIPGTGFGTDTQYF. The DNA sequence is TGTGCCAGCATCCCGGGGACAGGGTTCGGCACAGATACGCAGTATTTT.